This TCR beta chain is drawn from a study of CD8 T cells in Susac syndrome. Regarding the study as a whole: The study conceded that its TCR sequencing and HLA analysis involved relatively few individuals.

Random hexamers primed reverse transcription of about 0.5 to 1 ug RNA. immunoSEQ multiplex PCR amplified TCR beta CDR3 across 54 Vbeta, 13 Jbeta. TCRdb re-derived calls from the immunoSEQ multiplex PCR reads in MiXCR, one entry per CDR3 protein. In the table there are approximately 120,000 distinct CDR3 sequences, around 97% of which are singletons. Trimming cost V 4 bases and J 1 base, with 8 bases left between them. CDR1 and CDR2 (germline): SQVTM, ANQGSEA. There are 12 residues in the CDR3. Note on this clonotype: The antigen is not known.

TEMRA cells were FACS-enriched, and CD8+ and CD4+ T cells were isolated negatively. The rearrangement joins TRBV29-1 to TRBJ2-7; D unresolved. The sequenced sample consisted of CD4+ T cells from PBMCs. The origin of this receptor is a human donor in good health. DNA of the CDR3: TGCAGCGTTGGGCCGAGTTCCTACGAGCAGTACTTC. This codes for CSVGPSSYEQYF.